The 27 T cell receptor beta chains below were found in one sample sequenced in a study of T cells in Graves' hyperthyroidism and ophthalmopathy. From RNA transcripts, TCR beta CDR3 regions were amplified. Using the HTBI primer set, a first-round RT-PCR was run on the TCR CDR3. TCRdb recomputed calls from the multiplex PCR reads with MiXCR, one row per CDR3 protein. The sample has just under 750,000 distinct CDR3 sequences, just over 35% seen once. Input material: blood. Receptors were obtained from a woman aged 40 to 55 with Graves' hyperthyroidism.

This chain joins TRBV19 and TRBJ2-6; TRBD1 matches at 11 bases. V trimming: 10 bases; J trimming: 10 bases; junction bases outside the gene matches: 6. The CDR3 contains 13 residues. Germline V gene data show CDR1 as LNHDA and CDR2 as SQIVND (reference sequence). CDR3 amino acids: CATRGQGDNVLTF. CDR3 in DNA: TGTGCCACTAGGGGACAGGGGGATAACGTCCTGACTTTC.

The rearrangement links TRBV6-5 to TRBJ1-1, with TRBD1 identical over 8 bases. Germline CDR1 reads MNHEY; CDR2 reads SVGAGI. The CDR3 runs to 14 residues. V lost 5 bases, J lost 8 bases, and 10 bases stayed unmatched. CDR3 amino acids: CASSHDPGTGEAFF. Written as DNA, the CDR3 is TGTGCCAGCAGTCACGACCCCGGGACAGGAGAAGCTTTCTTT.

Note on this clonotype: The junction differs from germline at one of its ends, possibly a read error. This chain joins TRBV10-3 and TRBJ1-5; no clear D. The CDR3 sequence is 18 residues long. The germline V gene has CDR1 ENHRY and CDR2 SYGVKD. CDR3: CASSYERRTALAHQPQHF. Here the CDR3 DNA reads TGTGCCAGCAGTTACGAACGACGGACTGCCCTTGCCCATCAGCCCCAGCATTTT.

The chain links TRBV29-1 to TRBJ1-1, with a weak D call TRBD1 (6 bases). Trimming pared 5 bases from V and 3 bases from J, leaving 13 bases between. The germline V gene encodes CDR1 SQVTM and CDR2 ANQGSEA. The length of the CDR3 is 13 residues. In DNA, the CDR3 is TGCAGCGTTTTGGCGGACAGCCACACTGAAGCTTTCTTT. Translating gives CSVLADSHTEAFF.

The chain couples TRBV5-4 to TRBJ1-5; 9 nucleotides align to TRBD1. Losses at the gene ends were 0 bases for V and 11 bases for J; bases not matched to a gene: 9. Germline loops: CDR1 SGHNT, CDR2 YYREEE (reference sequence). The CDR3 loop spans 15 amino acids. The CDR3 sequence: CASSLDRGLDETQHF. Here the CDR3 DNA reads TGTGCCAGCAGCTTGGACAGGGGGCTGGATGAGACCCAGCATTTT.

Of note for this clonotype: A much larger clone differs from this one at a single base, so this may be a read error. The chain employs TRBV7-9 and TRBJ1-1; D might be TRBD1 (5 bases). The V and J ends lost 7 bases and 3 bases respectively, with 18 bases between them. CDR1 is SEHNR and CDR2 is FQNEAQ in the germline V gene (reference sequence). CDR3 length equals 15 residues. The CDR3 DNA reads as TGTGCCAGCAATCCCAACGGACACATAGACACTGAAGCTTTCTTT. Encoded protein: CASNPNGHIDTEAFF.

A remark on this clonotype: A much bigger clone sits one base away, suggesting this may be a read error. The chain links TRBV7-2 to TRBJ2-5; tentatively, D is TRBD1 or TRBD2 (7 bases each). Germline CDR1 reads SGHTA; CDR2 reads FQGNSA. Trimming took 5 bases from V and 9 from J, leaving 25 bases between them. The CDR3 sequence is 16 residues long. The CDR3 is CASSTLTGLGGVAQYF. For the CDR3, the DNA is TGTGCCAGCAGCACCCTGACAGGGTTGGGGGGGGTGGCCCAGTACTTC.

The chain uses TRBV29-1 and TRBJ1-1; D may be TRBD1 (6 bases). The ends were cut back, 3 bases at V and 4 bases at J, with 18 bases in the middle. Germline-derived CDR1 and CDR2 are SQVTM and ANQGSEA. This CDR3 is built from 15 residues. The CDR3 here is CSVDDGDTTFTEAFF. The CDR3 coding sequence is TGCAGCGTTGACGACGGGGACACCACGTTCACTGAAGCTTTCTTT.

The CDR3 nucleotides read TGTGCCAGCAGGGACCTCGGCAAGCTACTGAACACTGAAGCTTTCTTT. Translating it yields CASRDLGKLLNTEAFF. This rearrangement joins TRBV2 to TRBJ1-1; D uncertain. CDR1 SNHLY and CDR2 FYNNEI come from the germline V gene. Deletions cut 6 bases from V and 0 bases from J, with 17 bases between. This CDR3 spans 16 amino acids.

The rearrangement joins TRBV10-3 to TRBJ1-1, with unresolved D. The germline V gene encodes CDR1 ENHRY and CDR2 SYGVKD. This CDR3 is built from 16 residues. Trimming cost V 2 bases and J 2 bases, with 15 bases left between them. The CDR3 DNA follows: TGTGCCATCAGTGAGCCCGCCGGGAGGGCTAACACTGAAGCTTTCTTT. Its protein product is CAISEPAGRANTEAFF.

Note on this clonotype: This sequence may be a read error, since a much larger clone differs from it by one base. The genes are TRBV7-9 and TRBJ1-1; no definite D call. Germline V gene sequence: CDR1 SEHNR, CDR2 FQNEAQ (reference sequence). Trimming took 7 bases from V and 3 from J, leaving 15 bases between them. The CDR3 runs 14 residues. Here the CDR3 reads CASNAEGLDTEAFF. Written as DNA, the CDR3 is TGTGCCAGCAATGCGGAGGGATTGGACACTGAAGCTTTCTTT.

This clonotype was picked up a small number of times. The gene calls are TRBV4-2 and TRBJ2-7, with 8 bases matching TRBD1. CDR3 size: 14 residues. V lost 4 bases, J lost 3 bases, and 5 bases stayed unmatched. Germline CDR1 and CDR2: LGHNA and YNFKEQ. CDR3 nucleotides: TGTGCCAGCAGCCTCCGACAGGGGCACTACGAGCAGTACTTC. This encodes CASSLRQGHYEQYF.

The gene calls are TRBV20-1 and TRBJ1-5; D may be TRBD1 (5 bases). This CDR3 is built from 15 residues. Germline-derived CDR1 and CDR2 are DFQATT and SNEGSKA (reference sequence). Trimming pared 0 bases from V and 3 bases from J, leaving 12 bases between. CDR3 region: CSAREVGQPNQPQHF. CDR3 nucleotides: TGCAGTGCTAGAGAGGTCGGACAACCCAATCAGCCCCAGCATTTT.

Concerning this clonotype: At one boundary the junction diverges from the germline segment, which might be a read error. This chain links TRBV7-2 with TRBJ1-2, with D tentatively TRBD1 (6 bases). The CDR3 is 12 amino acids. Germline lookup yields CDR1 SGHTA and CDR2 FQGNSA. DNA of the CDR3: TGTGCCAGCTCACGGGACACCCTATACTGCGCCTTC. This codes for CASSRDTLYCAF.

J is TRBJ2-7 and V is TRBV10-3; TRBD2 is a possible D gene (7 bases). Germline V gene data show CDR1 as ENHRY and CDR2 as SYGVKD. The CDR3 sequence is 17 residues long. Trimming stripped 7 bases from V and 1 base from J, with 23 bases between. This chain's CDR3 is CAIKRGALGGLSYEQYF. In nucleotides, the CDR3 is TGTGCCATCAAGCGGGGAGCCTTAGGGGGGTTGTCCTACGAGCAGTACTTC.

This clonotype was found many times. The chain carries TRBV7-2 and TRBJ1-2; D not resolved. This CDR3 contains 12 residues. V lost 1 base and J lost 4, with 4 bases in between. The germline gives CDR1 SGHTA, CDR2 FQGNSA. CDR3 nucleotides: TGTGCCAGCAGCTTAGAGGTCTATGGCTACACCTTC. Translating it yields CASSLEVYGYTF.

Only a few counts were recorded for this clonotype. The chain couples TRBV9 to TRBJ1-1, with 8 bases matching TRBD1. V trimming: 3 bases; J trimming: 2 bases; junction bases outside the gene matches: 9. CDR1 is SGDLS, CDR2 YYNGEE, per germline. The CDR3 sequence is 16 residues long. CDR3 amino acids: CASSEGQGASNTEAFF. CDR3 coding DNA: TGTGCCAGCAGCGAAGGACAGGGCGCGTCCAACACTGAAGCTTTCTTT.

This clonotype was counted many times. This CDR3 reads CASSRESGYTF. The CDR3 DNA reads as TGTGCCAGCAGCCGGGAGTCTGGCTACACCTTC. V and J are TRBV5-4 and TRBJ1-2; D remains ambiguous. From germline, CDR1 is SGHNT and CDR2 YYREEE (reference sequence). This CDR3 is 11 amino acids long. The V end was cut by 4 bases, the J end by 7 bases, with 8 bases between.

The table lists this clonotype with many counts. This sequence joins TRBV20-1 and TRBJ2-5; tentatively, D is TRBD1 (6 bases). Germline V CDR1 and CDR2: DFQATT, SNEGSKA (reference sequence). The CDR3 loop spans 15 amino acids. Trimming shortened V by 6 bases and J by 2 bases, and 19 bases separated the two germline ends. CDR3 sequence reads: CSAMGAGAGQETQYF. The CDR3 region has the DNA TGCAGTGCCATGGGGGCCGGGGCAGGACAAGAGACCCAGTACTTC.

This clonotype was found many times. The gene calls are TRBV7-3 and TRBJ1-6; D is unresolved. This CDR3 has 11 amino acids. Germline V CDR1 and CDR2: SGHTA, FQGTGA. V lost 2 bases and J lost 13, with 6 bases in between. CDR3 DNA sequence: TGTGCCAGCAGCTTAGAGAATCCCCTCCACTTT. Translated: CASSLENPLHF.

There are many counts of this clonotype. The rearrangement joins TRBV29-1 to TRBJ1-2; D is undetermined. This CDR3 region has 11 residues. Trimming stripped 7 bases from V and 6 bases from J, with 12 bases between. Germline V gives CDR1 SQVTM, CDR2 ANQGSEA. CDR3 residues: CSANAGNGYTF. The CDR3 DNA reads as TGCAGCGCAAACGCGGGGAATGGCTACACCTTC.

This clonotype showed up just a few times. The chain recombines TRBV2 with TRBJ2-7; 12 nucleotides match TRBD1. J lost 4 bases, V lost 5 bases, and 6 bases had no gene match. Germline values: CDR1 SNHLY, CDR2 FYNNEI. The CDR3 spans 15 residues. CDR3 coding DNA: TGTGCCAGCAGTAAACGGGACAGGGGGCTATACGAGCAGTACTTC. Translating it yields CASSKRDRGLYEQYF.

This clonotype was detected only a few times. The chain links TRBV6-1 to TRBJ1-5, with D unresolved. The CDR3 totals 14 residues. Trimming stripped 5 bases from V and 6 bases from J, with 14 bases between. From germline, CDR1 is MNHNS and CDR2 SASEGT. CDR3 nucleotides: TGTGCCAGCAGTTACCTGGGCGCGGCTCAGCCCCAGCATTTT. Residues: CASSYLGAAQPQHF.

This clonotype was found a few times. The chain links TRBV5-1 to TRBJ1-1; D may be TRBD1 (5 bases). V was trimmed by 2 bases and J by 1 base, leaving 12 bases between them. CDR1 is SGHRS and CDR2 is YFSETQ in the germline V gene. The CDR3 sequence is 15 residues long. CDR3 sequence: CASSFTGTPNTEAFF. CDR3 DNA sequence: TGCGCCAGCAGCTTTACCGGGACTCCGAACACTGAAGCTTTCTTT.

For this clonotype: A read error may explain this, as a much larger clone is one base away. CDR3 in amino acids: CASSLLRQGNPYEQYF. CDR3 in DNA: TGTGCCAGCAGCTTACTTCGACAGGGGAACCCCTACGAGCAGTACTTC. The gene calls are TRBV7-2 and TRBJ2-7, with 8 bases fitting TRBD1. With 2 bases clipped from V and 2 bases from J, the junction kept 8 bases outside the gene matches. The CDR3 covers 16 residues. Germline lookup yields CDR1 SGHTA and CDR2 FQGNSA.

This clonotype was recorded at least ten times. J is TRBJ1-1 and V is TRBV19; D is ambiguous. Germline V gene data show CDR1 as LNHDA and CDR2 as SQIVND (reference sequence). This CDR3 is 13 amino acids long. V dropped 1 base and J dropped 1 base, with 4 bases sitting between them. CDR3 nucleotide sequence: TGTGCCAGTAGTATAGTCGAGAACACTGAAGCTTTCTTT. The encoded protein is CASSIVENTEAFF.

The chain links TRBV10-3 to TRBJ2-5, with D maybe TRBD2 (5 bases). Per germline, CDR1 ENHRY and CDR2 SYGVKD. The CDR3 runs 14 residues. The V end lost 2 bases, the J end lost 9 bases, and 16 bases lay between the germline ends. CDR3 nucleotides: TGTGCCATCAGTGAGCCTAACAGAGGGCGGCCCCAGTACTTC. Protein: CAISEPNRGRPQYF.